Shown below are 5 T cell receptor beta chains from a single sample sequenced in a study of T cell responses to AZD1222 COVID-19 vaccine. This table comes from immunoSEQ multiplex PCR, and its TCRdb copy is limited to in-frame clones, with some not included. Of 150,000 or so clones listed, 85% to 95% were seen once; the top ten hold approximately 0.97%. The sequencing here drew on peripheral blood, taken on day 0 of AZD1222 vaccination. The receptor set was obtained from an adult in good health.

The CDR3 DNA reads as TGTGCCAGCAGCTTAGGCCTAAAGATCGGGGTTAACACTGAAGCTTTCTTT. Translating gives CASSLGLKIGVNTEAFF. This sequence joins TRBV13 and TRBJ1-1; D is ambiguous. The CDR3 runs to 17 residues. Germline CDR1 reads PRHDT; CDR2 reads FYEKMQ (reference sequence). V lost 0 bases, J lost 2 bases, and 16 bases lay in between.

V usage is TRBV29-1 and J usage is TRBJ2-3; maybe TRBD2 (6 bases). The V end was cut by 4 bases, the J end by 0 bases, with 14 bases between. Germline CDR1 and CDR2: SQVTM and ANQGSEA. This CDR3 region has 15 residues. The CDR3 DNA is TGCAGCGTTGCGATCGGGGGAGTTAGCACAGATACGCAGTATTTT. Translation gives CSVAIGGVSTDTQYF.

This clone showed up just a few times. V usage is TRBV20-1 and J usage is TRBJ1-2; no definite D call. CDR1 and CDR2 from the germline V gene are DFQATT and SNEGSKA (reference sequence). The V gene lost 3 bases and the J gene lost 8 bases, with 19 bases spanning the gap. This CDR3 has 14 amino acids. DNA for the CDR3: TGCAGTGCTAGTGCCGTTATTCCAGTAGGGGGCTACACCTTC. Translated, it gives CSASAVIPVGGYTF.

This sequence joins TRBV6-1 and TRBJ2-1; 8 bases are a match to TRBD1. This CDR3 has 15 residues. The germline CDR1 and CDR2 sequences are MNHNS and SASEGT. Trimming took 2 bases from V and 5 from J; bases not matched to a gene: 5. The CDR3 sequence is CASSETHRGNNEQFF. The CDR3 DNA reads TGTGCCAGCAGTGAAACTCACAGGGGGAACAATGAGCAGTTCTTC.

This clone was counted once. The chain couples TRBV4-2 to TRBJ2-3; D may be TRBD2 (6 bases). Germline assignment: CDR1 LGHNA and CDR2 YNFKEQ. V gave up 1 base and J gave up 2 bases, with 10 bases separating them. This CDR3 has 15 amino acids. CDR3 in amino acids: CASSQGGLVTDTQYF. Here the CDR3 DNA reads TGTGCCAGCAGCCAAGGGGGACTGGTCACAGATACGCAGTATTTT.